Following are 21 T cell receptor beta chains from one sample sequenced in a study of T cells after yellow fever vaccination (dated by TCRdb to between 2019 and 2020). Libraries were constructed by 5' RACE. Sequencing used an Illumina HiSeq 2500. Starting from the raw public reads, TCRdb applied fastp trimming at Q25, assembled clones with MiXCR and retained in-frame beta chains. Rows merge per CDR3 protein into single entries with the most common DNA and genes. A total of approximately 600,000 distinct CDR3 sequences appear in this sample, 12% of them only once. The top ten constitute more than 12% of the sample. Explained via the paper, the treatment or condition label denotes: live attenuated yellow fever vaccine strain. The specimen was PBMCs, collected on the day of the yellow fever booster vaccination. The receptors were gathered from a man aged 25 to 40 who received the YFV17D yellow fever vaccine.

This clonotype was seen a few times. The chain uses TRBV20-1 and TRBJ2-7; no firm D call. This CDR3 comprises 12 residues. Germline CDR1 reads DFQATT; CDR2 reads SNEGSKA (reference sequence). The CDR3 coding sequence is TGCAGCCCCTTGGGCAGCAGGCACGAGCAGTACTTC. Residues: CSPLGSRHEQYF.

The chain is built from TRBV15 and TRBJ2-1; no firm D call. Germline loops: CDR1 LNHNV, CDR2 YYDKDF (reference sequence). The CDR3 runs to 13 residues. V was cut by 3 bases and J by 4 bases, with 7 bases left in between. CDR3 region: CATSRDEYNEQFF. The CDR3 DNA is TGTGCCACCAGCAGGGACGAGTACAATGAGCAGTTCTTC.

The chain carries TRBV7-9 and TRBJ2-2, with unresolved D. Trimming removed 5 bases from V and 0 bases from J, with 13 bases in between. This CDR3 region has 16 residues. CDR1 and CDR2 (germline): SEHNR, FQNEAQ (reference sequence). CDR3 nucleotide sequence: TGTGCCAGCAGCACCGGGCTACAAACGAACACCGGGGAGCTGTTTTTT. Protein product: CASSTGLQTNTGELFF.

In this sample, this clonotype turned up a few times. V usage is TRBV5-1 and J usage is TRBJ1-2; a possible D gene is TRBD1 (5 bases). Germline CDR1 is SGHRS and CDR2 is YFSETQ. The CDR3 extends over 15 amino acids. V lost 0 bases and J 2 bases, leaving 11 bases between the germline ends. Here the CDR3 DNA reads TGCGCCAGCAGCTTGGCACCACGGGGGAACTATGGCTACACCTTC. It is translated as CASSLAPRGNYGYTF.

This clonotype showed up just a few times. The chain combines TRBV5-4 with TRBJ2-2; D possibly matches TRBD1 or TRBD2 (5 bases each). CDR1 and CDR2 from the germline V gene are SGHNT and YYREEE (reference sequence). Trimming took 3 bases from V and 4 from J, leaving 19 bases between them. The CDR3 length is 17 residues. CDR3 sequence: CASSSRDPVKGTGELFF. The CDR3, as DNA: TGTGCCAGCAGCTCCCGGGACCCTGTAAAGGGCACCGGGGAGCTGTTTTTT.

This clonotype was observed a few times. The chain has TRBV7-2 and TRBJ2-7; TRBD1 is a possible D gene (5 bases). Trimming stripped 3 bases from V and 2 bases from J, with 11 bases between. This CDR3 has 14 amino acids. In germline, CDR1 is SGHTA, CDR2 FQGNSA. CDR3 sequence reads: CASSFTYRTYEQYF. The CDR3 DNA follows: TGTGCCAGCAGCTTTACGTACAGGACCTACGAGCAGTACTTC.

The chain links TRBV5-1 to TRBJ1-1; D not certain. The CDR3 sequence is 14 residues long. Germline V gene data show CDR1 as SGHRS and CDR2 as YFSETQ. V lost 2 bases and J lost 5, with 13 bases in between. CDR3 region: CASSLISLGTEAFF. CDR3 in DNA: TGCGCCAGCAGCTTAATCTCCCTGGGGACTGAAGCTTTCTTT.

For the CDR3, the DNA is TGTGCCAGCAGTTCTAACCGGGACAGGCTCCTCGGTGGGCCCTACGAGCAGTACTTC. It encodes CASSSNRDRLLGGPYEQYF. This chain joins TRBV6-5 and TRBJ2-7; 8 bases match TRBD1. Germline V lookup: CDR1 MNHEY, CDR2 SVGAGI. The ends lost 4 bases at V and 2 bases at J; junction bases unmatched: 19. There are 19 residues in the CDR3.

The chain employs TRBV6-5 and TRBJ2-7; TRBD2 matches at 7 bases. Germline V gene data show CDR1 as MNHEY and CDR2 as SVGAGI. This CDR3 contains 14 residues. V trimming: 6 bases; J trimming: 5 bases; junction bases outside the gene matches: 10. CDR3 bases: TGTGCCAGCAGCCGGGGGGTGCTCTTTAACGAGCAGTACTTC. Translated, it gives CASSRGVLFNEQYF.

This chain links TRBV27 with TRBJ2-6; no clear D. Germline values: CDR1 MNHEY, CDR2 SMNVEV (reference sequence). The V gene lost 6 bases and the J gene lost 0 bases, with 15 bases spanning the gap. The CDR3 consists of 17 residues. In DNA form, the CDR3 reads TGTGCCAGCAGGCGAGGATCTCAAGTCTCTGGGGCCAACGTCCTGACTTTC. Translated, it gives CASRRGSQVSGANVLTF.

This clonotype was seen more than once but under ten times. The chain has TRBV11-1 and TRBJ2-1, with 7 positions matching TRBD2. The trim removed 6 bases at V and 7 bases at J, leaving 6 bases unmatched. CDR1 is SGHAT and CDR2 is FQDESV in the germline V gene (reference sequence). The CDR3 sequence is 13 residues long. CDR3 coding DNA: TGTGCCAGCAGACTAGCGAATGAGAATGAGCAGTTCTTC. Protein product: CASRLANENEQFF.

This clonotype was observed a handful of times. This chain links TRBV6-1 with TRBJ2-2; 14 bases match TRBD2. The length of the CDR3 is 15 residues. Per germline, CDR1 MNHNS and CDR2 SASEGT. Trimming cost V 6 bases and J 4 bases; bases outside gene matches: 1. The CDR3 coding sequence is TGTGCCAGCAGGGGACTAGCGGGAGTCACCGGGGAGCTGTTTTTT. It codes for CASRGLAGVTGELFF.

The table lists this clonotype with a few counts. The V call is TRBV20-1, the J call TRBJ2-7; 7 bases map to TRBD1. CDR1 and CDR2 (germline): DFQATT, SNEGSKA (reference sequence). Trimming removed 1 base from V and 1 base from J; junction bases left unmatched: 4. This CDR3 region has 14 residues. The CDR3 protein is CSARAGTVSYEQYF. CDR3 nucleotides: TGCAGTGCTAGAGCAGGGACAGTATCCTACGAGCAGTACTTC.

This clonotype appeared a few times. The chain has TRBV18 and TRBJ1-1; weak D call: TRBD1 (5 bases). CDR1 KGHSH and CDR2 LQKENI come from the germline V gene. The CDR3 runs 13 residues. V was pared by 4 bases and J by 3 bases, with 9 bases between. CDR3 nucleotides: TGTGCCAGCTCACAAGTGGGGGACACTGAAGCTTTCTTT. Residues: CASSQVGDTEAFF.

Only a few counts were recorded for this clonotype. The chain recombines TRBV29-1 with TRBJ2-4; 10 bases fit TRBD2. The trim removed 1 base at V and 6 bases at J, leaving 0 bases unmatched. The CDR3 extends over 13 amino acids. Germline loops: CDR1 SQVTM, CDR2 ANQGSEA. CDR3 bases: TGCAGCGTTGAAGGGACTAGCGGAAACATTCAGTACTTC. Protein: CSVEGTSGNIQYF.

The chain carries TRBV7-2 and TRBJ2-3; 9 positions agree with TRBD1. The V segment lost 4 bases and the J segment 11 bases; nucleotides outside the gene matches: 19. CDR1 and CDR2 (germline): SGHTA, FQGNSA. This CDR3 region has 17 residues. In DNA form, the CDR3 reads TGTGCCAGCAGCTACCGGGGGTCGGGGACAGGGAATACGGGGCAGTATTTT. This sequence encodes CASSYRGSGTGNTGQYF.

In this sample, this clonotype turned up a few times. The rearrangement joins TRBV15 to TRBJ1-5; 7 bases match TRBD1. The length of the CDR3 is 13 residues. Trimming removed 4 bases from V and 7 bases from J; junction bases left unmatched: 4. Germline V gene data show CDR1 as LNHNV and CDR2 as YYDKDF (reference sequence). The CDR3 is CATSTEGGQPQHF. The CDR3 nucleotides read TGTGCCACCAGCACAGAAGGGGGCCAGCCCCAGCATTTT.

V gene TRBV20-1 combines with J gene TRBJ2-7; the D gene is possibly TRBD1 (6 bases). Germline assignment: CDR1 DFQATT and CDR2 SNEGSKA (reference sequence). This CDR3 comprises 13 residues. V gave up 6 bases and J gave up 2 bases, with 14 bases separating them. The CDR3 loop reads CSAPGTSPYEQYF. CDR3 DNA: TGCAGTGCGCCCGGGACAAGCCCCTACGAGCAGTACTTC.

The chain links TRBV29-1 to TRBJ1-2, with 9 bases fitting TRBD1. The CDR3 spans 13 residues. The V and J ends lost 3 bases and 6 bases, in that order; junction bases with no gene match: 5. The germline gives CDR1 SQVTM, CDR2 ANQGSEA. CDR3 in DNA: TGCAGCGTTGACGGGACAGGGATTGATGGCTACACCTTC. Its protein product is CSVDGTGIDGYTF.

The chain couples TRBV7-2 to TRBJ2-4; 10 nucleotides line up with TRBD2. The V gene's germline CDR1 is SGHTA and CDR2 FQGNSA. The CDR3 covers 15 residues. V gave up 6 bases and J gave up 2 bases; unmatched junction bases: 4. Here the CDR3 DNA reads TGTGCCAGCAGAGGGGGACTAGCGACCAAAAACATTCAGTACTTC. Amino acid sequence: CASRGGLATKNIQYF.

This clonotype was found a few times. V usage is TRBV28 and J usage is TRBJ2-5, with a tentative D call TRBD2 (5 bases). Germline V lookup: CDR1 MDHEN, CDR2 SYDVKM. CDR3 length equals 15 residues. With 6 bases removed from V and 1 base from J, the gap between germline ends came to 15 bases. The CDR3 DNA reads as TGTGCCAGCAGCTACTCAGCGGCACTCCAAGAGACCCAGTACTTC. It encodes CASSYSAALQETQYF. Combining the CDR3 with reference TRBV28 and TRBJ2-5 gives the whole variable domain DVKVTQSSRYLVKRTGEKVFLECVQDMDHENMFWYRQDPGLGLRLIYFSYDVKMKEKGDIPEGYSVSREKKERFSLILESASTNQTSMYLCASSYSAALQETQYFGPGTRLLVL.